The 15 T cell receptor beta chains listed next were all sequenced from one sample in a study of T cell responses to AZD1222 COVID-19 vaccine. Profiled with immunoSEQ multiplex PCR; TCRdb holds only in-frame clones, not every one. Of under 150,000 clones in the sample, roughly four fifths are singletons; the top ten hold around 4.1%. The source material was peripheral blood, sampled on day 0 of MenACWY control vaccination. The origin of the receptors is an adult in good health.

J is TRBJ2-5 and V is TRBV3-1 (or the pseudogene TRBV3-2), with a possible D match to TRBD2 (6 bases). CDR1 is LGHDT, CDR2 YNNKEL, per germline (reference sequence). Trimming shortened V by 0 bases and J by 5 bases, and 16 bases separated the two germline ends. This CDR3 spans 16 amino acids. The CDR3 DNA is TGTGCCAGCAGCCAAGATTACGCGGAGCGGGTCGAGACCCAGTACTTC. Translating it yields CASSQDYAERVETQYF.

This clone has only one observation. Here the CDR3 reads CASSLPAGGRYEQFF. CDR3 bases: TGTGCCAGCAGCCTTCCAGCGGGGGGGAGATATGAGCAGTTCTTC. The chain employs TRBV7-9 and TRBJ2-1, with TRBD2 identical over 10 bases. The trim removed 5 bases at V and 8 bases at J, leaving 9 bases unmatched. CDR3 size: 15 residues. Germline CDR1 is SEHNR and CDR2 is FQNEAQ (reference sequence).

The chain recombines TRBV3-1 (or the pseudogene TRBV3-2) with TRBJ1-3; D unresolved. The CDR3 contains 13 residues. The germline V gene has CDR1 LGHDT and CDR2 YNNKEL (reference sequence). The V end lost 4 bases, the J end lost 2 bases, and 6 bases lay between the germline ends. The CDR3 loop reads CASSRVPGNTIYF. CDR3 DNA: TGTGCCAGCAGCCGTGTACCTGGAAACACCATATATTTT.

The gene calls are TRBV11-2 and TRBJ2-1; no definite D call. Trimming shortened V by 3 bases and J by 6 bases, and 9 bases separated the two germline ends. The CDR3 has 13 amino acids. Germline V CDR1 and CDR2: SGHAT, FQNNGV. CDR3 residues: CASSFFASNEQFF. CDR3 DNA sequence: TGTGCCAGCAGCTTCTTTGCCAGCAATGAGCAGTTCTTC.

The chain carries TRBV14 and TRBJ1-6; D gene ambiguous. V was cut by 1 base and J by 9 bases, with 10 bases left in between. The CDR3 runs to 14 residues. Germline CDR1 and CDR2: SGHDN and FVKESK. CDR3 bases: TGTGCCAGCAGCCAAGTCACCGGTGGTTCACCCCTCCACTTT. It yields the protein CASSQVTGGSPLHF.

The chain couples TRBV5-1 to TRBJ1-2, with 8 bases lining up with TRBD1. Germline V gene data show CDR1 as SGHRS and CDR2 as YFSETQ. This CDR3 has 15 residues. J lost 7 bases, V lost 0 bases, and 8 bases had no gene match. In DNA, the CDR3 is TGCGCCAGCAGCTTGGGTCAGGGGGCGATTTCTGGCTACACCTTC. Amino acids: CASSLGQGAISGYTF.

V and J are TRBV5-5 and TRBJ2-1, with D possibly being TRBD2 (5 bases). V lost 2 bases and J lost 6, with 9 bases in between. This CDR3 region has 13 residues. Germline CDR1 SGHKS, CDR2 YYEKEE (reference sequence). This CDR3 reads CASSFLDSNEQFF. Written as DNA, the CDR3 is TGTGCCAGCAGCTTTCTGGACTCCAATGAGCAGTTCTTC.

The CDR3 nucleotides read TGTGCCAGCAGTGAACTAGGAACAGGGGGTGTGACCCAGTACTTC. Its protein product is CASSELGTGGVTQYF. The chain combines TRBV6-1 with TRBJ2-5; 8 bases are shared with TRBD1. The V segment lost 2 bases and the J segment 7 bases; nucleotides outside the gene matches: 9. The CDR3 consists of 15 residues. The germline V gene has CDR1 MNHNS and CDR2 SASEGT.

This chain uses TRBV27 with TRBJ1-1; unclear D gene. V was pared by 4 bases and J by 1 base, with 7 bases between. This CDR3 is built from 13 residues. CDR1 and CDR2 (germline): MNHEY, SMNVEV (reference sequence). The CDR3: CASSYLENTEAFF. CDR3 coding DNA: TGTGCCAGCAGTTACCTTGAGAACACTGAAGCTTTCTTT.

V usage is TRBV29-1 and J usage is TRBJ2-7, with D perhaps matching TRBD1 (5 bases). CDR1 and CDR2 (germline): SQVTM, ANQGSEA. The V and J ends lost 5 bases and 1 base respectively, with 9 bases between them. The CDR3 loop spans 12 amino acids. The chain's CDR3 is CSVISGSYEQYF. The CDR3 coding sequence is TGCAGCGTTATATCAGGGTCCTACGAGCAGTACTTC.

This clone was seen more than once but under ten times. This chain connects TRBV19 to TRBJ1-3, with 8 positions matching TRBD1. The CDR3 extends over 14 amino acids. The germline V gene encodes CDR1 LNHDA and CDR2 SQIVND (reference sequence). Trimming cost V 11 bases and J 0 bases; bases outside gene matches: 6. This CDR3 reads CAGTGGSSGNTIYF. CDR3 coding DNA: TGTGCCGGAACAGGGGGGAGCTCTGGAAACACCATATATTTT.

This clone occurred a few times. This chain links TRBV28 with TRBJ1-2, with D unresolved. Trimming took 5 bases from V and 3 from J, leaving 10 bases between them. This CDR3 has 13 residues. Per the germline V gene, CDR1 is MDHEN and CDR2 is SYDVKM. CDR3 sequence: CASSLLVDYGYTF. In DNA form, the CDR3 reads TGTGCCAGCAGTCTTTTGGTCGACTATGGCTACACCTTC.

The chain joins TRBV18 to TRBJ1-4; 9 bases line up with TRBD1. Germline V gene data show CDR1 as KGHSH and CDR2 as LQKENI. The ends lost 4 bases at V and 8 bases at J; junction bases unmatched: 2. This CDR3 comprises 13 residues. CDR3 protein: CASSQQGAEKLFF. The DNA for the CDR3 is TGTGCCAGCTCACAACAGGGGGCGGAAAAACTGTTTTTT.

This clone has a count of ten or more. V is TRBV27 and J is TRBJ2-5, with 7 bases lining up with TRBD2. CDR3 length equals 14 residues. Germline V gene lookup returns CDR1 MNHEY and CDR2 SMNVEV (reference sequence). Trimming took 5 bases from V and 2 from J; bases not matched to a gene: 5. The CDR3, as DNA: TGTGCCAGCAGTCTGCTGGGACTACAAGAGACCCAGTACTTC. Its protein is CASSLLGLQETQYF.

In this sample, this clone turned up once. The sample contains more than one DNA sequence encoding this CDR3. The chain carries TRBV2 and TRBJ1-3; TRBD1 aligns across 8 bases. The CDR3 totals 16 residues. J gave up 0 bases and V 3 bases, and 4 bases lay outside the gene matches. Germline V lookup: CDR1 SNHLY, CDR2 FYNNEI. The CDR3 is CASSEGTGNSGNTIYF. DNA for the CDR3: TGTGCCAGCAGTGAGGGGACAGGAAACTCTGGAAACACCATATATTTT.